This entry lists 3 T cell receptor beta chains sequenced from one sample in a study of a mutant IDH1 vaccine in newly diagnosed glioma. The time point is: week 35, safety follow-up. What each vaccine dose contained was 300 ug of mutant IDH1 20-mer peptide, accompanied by topical imiquimod. This table comes from immunoSEQ multiplex PCR, and its TCRdb copy is limited to in-frame clones, with some not included. The table records about 32,000 clones, 80% of them present only once. Antigens of these TCRs are unknown. Sequences were derived from PBMCs, sampled from a glioma patient whose treatment included an IDH1 peptide vaccine. These receptors were obtained from a middle-aged man with glioma. Some clones in this sample may be carry-over from other donors' samples.

The V call is TRBV6-1, the J call TRBJ2-3, with 11 bases that match TRBD1. Losses at the gene ends were 6 bases for V and 4 bases for J; bases not matched to a gene: 6. This CDR3 region has 15 residues. Per the germline V gene, CDR1 is MNHNS and CDR2 is SASEGT. CDR3 sequence: CASSLGQGAADTQYF. CDR3 in DNA: TGTGCCAGCAGCCTTGGACAGGGGGCTGCAGATACGCAGTATTTT.

The chain joins TRBV19 to TRBJ2-3; D not certain. The length of the CDR3 is 12 residues. In germline, CDR1 is LNHDA, CDR2 SQIVND (reference sequence). V lost 6 bases, J lost 1 base, and 5 bases lay in between. The CDR3 DNA follows: TGTGCCAGTAGGAAGGGCACAGATACGCAGTATTTT. Amino acids: CASRKGTDTQYF.

This clone was observed a few times. The V and J genes are TRBV5-8 and TRBJ2-2; D remains ambiguous. Deletions cut 6 bases from V and 5 bases from J, with 20 bases between. The CDR3 length is 16 residues. CDR1 SGHTS and CDR2 YDEGEE come from the germline V gene. The CDR3 is CASTNSFNGGTGELFF. The CDR3 DNA reads TGTGCCAGCACCAATAGCTTTAATGGTGGGACCGGGGAGCTGTTTTTT.